A selection of T cell receptor gamma chains follows, all from one sample in a study of intestinal T cells in coeliac disease. TCRdb re-called the multiplex PCR reads using CATT. The sample records hundreds of gamma-chain clones, 40% to 50% being singletons. Sample: a duodenal biopsy. The receptors here all came from a human donor with celiac disease. Both conserved end residues are part of each CDR3. Only some rows state a clone size, as once, few, many or a class for expanded clones.

j_call clone_size v_call cdr3_aa cdr3_nt
TRGJ1/TRGJ2 . TRGV3 CAAWLKKLF TGTGCCGCCTGGCTTAAGAAACTCTTT
TRGJ1/TRGJ2 . TRGV4 CATWDGNSNYYKKLF TGTGCCACCTGGGATGGAAATTCGAATTATTATAAGAAACTCTTT
TRGJ1/TRGJ2 few TRGV10 CAAWAPYYKKLF TGTGCTGCGTGGGCTCCTTATTATAAGAAACTCTTT
TRGJ1/TRGJ2 once TRGV11 CACRLALRLGFYYYKKLF TGTGCCTGCCGATTAGCTCTGCGCCTTGGATTTTATTATTATAAGAAACTCTTT
TRGJ1/TRGJ2 . TRGV3 CAPSKNYYKKLF TGTGCACCCTCAAAAAATTATTATAAGAAACTCTTT
TRGJ1/TRGJ2 large TRGV9 CALWEVRSYYKKLF TGTGCCTTGTGGGAGGTTCGTTCGTATTATAAGAAACTCTTT
TRGJ1/TRGJ2 few TRGV10 CAAWDYYKKLF TGTGCTGCGTGGGATTATTATAAGAAACTCTTT
TRGJ1/TRGJ2 few TRGV11 CACWGEKLF TGTGCCTGCTGGGGGGAGAAACTCTTT
TRGJ1/TRGJ2 large TRGV10 CAAWECTRGSNYYKKLF TGTGCTGCGTGGGAATGTACCCGTGGCTCGAATTATTATAAGAAACTCTTT
TRGJ1/TRGJ2 . TRGV4 CATWDGSGTYKKLF TGTGCCACCTGGGATGGTTCGGGGACTTATAAGAAACTCTTT
TRGJ1/TRGJ2 large TRGV8 CATWASGRHYKKLF TGTGCCACCTGGGCCTCCGGGCGACATTATAAGAAACTCTTT
TRGJP1 . TRGV3 CATWDRRNTTGWFKIF TGTGCCACCTGGGACAGGCGAAATACCACTGGTTGGTTCAAGATATTT
TRGJ1/TRGJ2 large TRGV10 CAAWDYSYKKLF TGTGCTGCGTGGGATTATAGTTATAAGAAACTCTTT
TRGJ1/TRGJ2 . TRGV10 CAASMAPVTKLF TGTGCTGCGTCCATGGCCCCCGTAACGAAACTCTTT
TRGJ1/TRGJ2 . TRGV8 CATWDTASWTLYYKKLF TGTGCCACCTGGGATACAGCCTCTTGGACCCTTTATTATAAGAAACTCTTT